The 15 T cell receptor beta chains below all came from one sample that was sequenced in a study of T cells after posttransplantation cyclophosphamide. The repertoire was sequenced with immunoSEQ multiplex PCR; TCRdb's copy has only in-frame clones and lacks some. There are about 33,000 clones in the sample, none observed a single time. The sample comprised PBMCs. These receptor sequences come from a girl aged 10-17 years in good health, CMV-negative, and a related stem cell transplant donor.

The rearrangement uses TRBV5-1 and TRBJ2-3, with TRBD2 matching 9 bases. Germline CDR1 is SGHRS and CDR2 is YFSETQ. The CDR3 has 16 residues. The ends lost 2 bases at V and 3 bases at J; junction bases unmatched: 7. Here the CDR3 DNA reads TGCGCCAGCAGCTTCAGAGTTAGCGGGGGTACAGATACGCAGTATTTT. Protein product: CASSFRVSGGTDTQYF.

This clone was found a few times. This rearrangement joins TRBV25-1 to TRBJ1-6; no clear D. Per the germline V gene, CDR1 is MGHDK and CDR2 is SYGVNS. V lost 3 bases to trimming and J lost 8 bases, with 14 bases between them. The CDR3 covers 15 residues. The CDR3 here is CASSDPSRFYSPLHF. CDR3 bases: TGTGCCAGCAGTGATCCGAGCCGATTCTATTCACCCCTCCACTTT.

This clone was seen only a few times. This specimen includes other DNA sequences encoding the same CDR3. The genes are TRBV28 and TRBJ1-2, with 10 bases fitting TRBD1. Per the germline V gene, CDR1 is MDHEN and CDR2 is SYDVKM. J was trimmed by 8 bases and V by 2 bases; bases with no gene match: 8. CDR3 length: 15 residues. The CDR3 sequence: CASSLGTGESQGYTF. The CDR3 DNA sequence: TGTGCCAGCAGTTTAGGGACAGGGGAGTCGCAGGGCTACACCTTC.

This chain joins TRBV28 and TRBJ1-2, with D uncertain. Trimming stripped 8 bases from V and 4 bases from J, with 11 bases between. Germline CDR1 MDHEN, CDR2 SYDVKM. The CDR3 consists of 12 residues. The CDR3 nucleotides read TGTGCCAGCGTAGAGCGTGGCTATGGCTACACCTTC. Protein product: CASVERGYGYTF.

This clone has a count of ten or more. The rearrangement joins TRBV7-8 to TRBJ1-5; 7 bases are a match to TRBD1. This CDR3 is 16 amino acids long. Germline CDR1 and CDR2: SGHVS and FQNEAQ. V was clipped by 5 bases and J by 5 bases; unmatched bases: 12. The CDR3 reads CASSPKRTGVYQPQHF. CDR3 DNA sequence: TGTGCCAGCAGCCCAAAACGGACAGGCGTTTATCAGCCCCAGCATTTT.

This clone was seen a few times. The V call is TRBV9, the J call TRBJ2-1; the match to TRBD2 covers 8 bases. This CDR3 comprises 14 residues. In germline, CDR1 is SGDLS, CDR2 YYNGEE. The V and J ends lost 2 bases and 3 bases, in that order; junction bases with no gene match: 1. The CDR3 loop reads CASSVSGNYNEQFF. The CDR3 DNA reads TGTGCCAGCAGCGTTAGCGGGAACTACAATGAGCAGTTCTTC.

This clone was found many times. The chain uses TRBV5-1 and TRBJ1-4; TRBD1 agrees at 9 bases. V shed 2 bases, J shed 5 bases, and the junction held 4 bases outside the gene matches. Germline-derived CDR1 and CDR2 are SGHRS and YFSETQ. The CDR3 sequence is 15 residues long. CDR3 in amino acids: CASSFSTGGNEKLFF. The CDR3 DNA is TGCGCCAGCAGCTTTTCGACAGGGGGGAATGAAAAACTGTTTTTT.

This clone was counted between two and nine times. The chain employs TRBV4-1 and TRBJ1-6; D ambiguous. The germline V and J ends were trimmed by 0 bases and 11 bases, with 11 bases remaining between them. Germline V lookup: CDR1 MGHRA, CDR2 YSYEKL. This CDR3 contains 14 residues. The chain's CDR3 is CASSQETLGAPLHF. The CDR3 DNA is TGCGCCAGCAGCCAAGAAACGCTGGGAGCACCCCTCCACTTT.

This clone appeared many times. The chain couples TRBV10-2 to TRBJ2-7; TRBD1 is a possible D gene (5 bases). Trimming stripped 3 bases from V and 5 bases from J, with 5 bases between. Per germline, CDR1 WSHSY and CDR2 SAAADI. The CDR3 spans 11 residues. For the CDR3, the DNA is TGCGCCAGCAGTGAAGGGGACGAGCAGTACTTC. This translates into CASSEGDEQYF.

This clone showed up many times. The CDR3 DNA is TGTGCCAGCAGGGATCCAACGGGACAGCCCTACGAGCAGTACTTC. Protein product: CASRDPTGQPYEQYF. The rearrangement links TRBV28 to TRBJ2-7, with 7 bases fitting TRBD1. The CDR3 totals 15 residues. Trimming removed 6 bases from V and 2 bases from J; junction bases left unmatched: 10. CDR1 MDHEN and CDR2 SYDVKM come from the germline V gene.

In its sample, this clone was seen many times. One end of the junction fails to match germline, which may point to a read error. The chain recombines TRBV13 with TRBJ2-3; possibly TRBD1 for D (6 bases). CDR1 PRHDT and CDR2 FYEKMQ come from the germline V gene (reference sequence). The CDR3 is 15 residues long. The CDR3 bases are TGTGCCAGCAGCTTAGATCAGGGGAGCATAGATACGCAGTATTTT. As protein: CASSLDQGSIDTQYF.

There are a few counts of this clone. CDR3 in amino acids: CASSPVAGGAKNIQYF. CDR3 bases: TGTGCCAGCTCACCGGTGGCGGGAGGTGCCAAAAACATTCAGTACTTC. The rearrangement uses TRBV18 and TRBJ2-4; 8 nucleotides agree with TRBD2. Germline V lookup: CDR1 KGHSH, CDR2 LQKENI. CDR3 length: 16 amino acids. J was trimmed by 1 base and V by 3 bases; bases with no gene match: 5.

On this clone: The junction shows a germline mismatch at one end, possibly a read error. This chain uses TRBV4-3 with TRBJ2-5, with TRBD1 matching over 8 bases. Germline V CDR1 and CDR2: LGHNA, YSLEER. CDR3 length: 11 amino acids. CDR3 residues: CASSSGGSKNF. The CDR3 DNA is TGCGCCAGCAGCTCAGGGGGCAGCAAGAACTTC.

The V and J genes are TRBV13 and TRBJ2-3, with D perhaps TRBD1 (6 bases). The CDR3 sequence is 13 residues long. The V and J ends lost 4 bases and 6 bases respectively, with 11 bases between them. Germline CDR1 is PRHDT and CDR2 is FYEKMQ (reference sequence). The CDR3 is CASSSTGSDTQYF. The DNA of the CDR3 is TGTGCCAGCAGCTCAACAGGGTCGGATACGCAGTATTTT.

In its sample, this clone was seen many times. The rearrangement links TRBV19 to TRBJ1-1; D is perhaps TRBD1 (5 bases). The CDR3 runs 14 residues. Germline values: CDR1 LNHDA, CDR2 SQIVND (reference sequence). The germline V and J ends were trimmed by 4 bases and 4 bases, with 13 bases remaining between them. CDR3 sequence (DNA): TGTGCCAGTAGTAAGACAGAGCGCTCCACTGAAGCTTTCTTT. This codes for CASSKTERSTEAFF.